This T cell receptor (beta chain) was retrieved from a study of blood T cell repertoires in COVID-19. The germline CDR1 and CDR2 sequences are MNHEY and SMNVEV (reference sequence). The CDR3 totals 13 residues. Trimming stripped 9 bases from V and 4 bases from J, with 16 bases between. Clones were read by immunoSEQ multiplex PCR, and TCRdb kept only the in-frame ones, dropping some. Among roughly 100,000 clones listed, approximately 90% were seen once. Material for sequencing was peripheral blood. The TCR comes from a woman aged 50 to 60 in a cohort sampled during active COVID-19. The chain has TRBV27 and TRBJ2-7; D may be TRBD2 (6 bases). The DNA of the CDR3 is TGTGCCAGTGCGCGGGGAAAGATGTACGAGCAGTACTTC. Its protein is CASARGKMYEQYF.